Listed here are 30 T cell receptor beta chains from one sample, sequenced in a study of blood T cells in healthy people across ages. The second PCR ran roughly 7 to 12 cycles with a sample-barcoded 5' primer and J-beta primers. Via MiXCR, TCRdb re-called the 5' RACE reads, giving one row per CDR3 protein. The sample gives 1,300,000 or so distinct CDR3 sequences, 59% of which show up once; over 6.5% is in the top ten. The sequencing input was blood. These receptors came from a man between 18 and 35 years old in good health.

The V gene is TRBV20-1, the J gene TRBJ2-7; 10 bases match TRBD2. V trimming: 1 base; J trimming: 0 bases; junction bases outside the gene matches: 3. CDR1 and CDR2 from the germline V gene are DFQATT and SNEGSKA (reference sequence). The CDR3 has 15 amino acids. The CDR3 bases are TGCAGTGCTAGAGCCCCTAGCGGGAGCTCCTACGAGCAGTACTTC. Protein: CSARAPSGSSYEQYF.

The chain has TRBV27 and TRBJ2-5; 8 nucleotides agree with TRBD1. Judging by the DNA end, TRBJ2-7 fits better; the J call may be wrong. This CDR3 spans 15 amino acids. CDR1 is MNHEY and CDR2 is SMNVEV in the germline V gene (reference sequence). CDR3 DNA: TGTGCCAGCAGTTCCGGGGCAACAGGGGGCTACGAGCAGTACTTC. Its translation is CASSSGATGGYEQYF.

The chain recombines TRBV4-3 with TRBJ2-7, with D perhaps TRBD1 (5 bases). Germline V gene lookup returns CDR1 LGHNA and CDR2 YSLEER. This CDR3 is built from 14 residues. The V and J ends lost 0 bases and 2 bases respectively, with 8 bases between them. CDR3 sequence reads: CASSQEKTAYEQYF. In DNA, the CDR3 is TGCGCCAGCAGCCAAGAAAAGACAGCCTACGAGCAGTACTTC.

This clonotype was seen a handful of times. The rearrangement joins TRBV12-3 or TRBV12-4 to TRBJ2-7; maybe TRBD1 (5 bases). V was clipped by 5 bases and J by 1 base, with 12 bases between them. There are 14 residues in the CDR3. CDR3 residues: CASSPGLRSYEQYF. The CDR3 DNA follows: TGTGCCAGCAGTCCAGGGTTGAGATCCTACGAGCAGTACTTC.

The chain joins TRBV7-2 to TRBJ1-4, with D perhaps TRBD1 (5 bases). The CDR3 extends over 14 amino acids. Per the germline V gene, CDR1 is SGHTA and CDR2 is FQGNSA. V was shortened by 5 bases and J by 4 bases, with 11 bases between the two germline ends. CDR3 coding DNA: TGTGCCAGCAGCGTGGACACGATTAATGAAAAACTGTTTTTT. Translating it yields CASSVDTINEKLFF.

This clonotype appeared a few times. The rearrangement links TRBV27 to TRBJ1-2, with D tentatively TRBD1 (5 bases). Trimming took 5 bases from V and 4 from J, leaving 20 bases between them. Germline V CDR1 and CDR2: MNHEY, SMNVEV (reference sequence). The CDR3 is made up of 16 amino acids. The CDR3 DNA reads as TGTGCCAGCAGTGTCGGACATTCGAGTGCACCCTATGGCTACACCTTC. Residues: CASSVGHSSAPYGYTF.

This clonotype was observed a handful of times. The V and J genes are TRBV5-6 and TRBJ1-2, with D possibly matching TRBD1 (5 bases). The CDR3 length is 14 residues. From germline, CDR1 is SGHDT and CDR2 YYEEEE. With 5 bases removed from V and 1 base from J, the gap between germline ends came to 12 bases. The CDR3 nucleotides read TGTGCCAGCAGGGGGGGACGGATTAACTATGGCTACACCTTC. It codes for CASRGGRINYGYTF.

The V call is TRBV5-1, the J call TRBJ2-2; D might be TRBD1 (6 bases). The V gene's germline CDR1 is SGHRS and CDR2 YFSETQ. Trimming took 9 bases from V and 6 from J, leaving 15 bases between them. This CDR3 is built from 13 residues. The CDR3 nucleotides read TGCGCCACAAGCGGACAGACTCCCGGGGAGCTGTTTTTT. Protein sequence: CATSGQTPGELFF. Using reference TRBV5-1 and TRBJ2-2 for the parts outside the CDR3, the full variable domain is KAGVTQTPRYLIKTRGQQVTLSCSPISGHRSVSWYQQTPGQGLQFLFEYFSETQRNKGNFPGRFSGRQFSNSRSEMNVSTLELGDSALYLCATSGQTPGELFFGEGSRLTVL.

A few counts support this clonotype. The genes are TRBV5-1 and TRBJ2-7; 12 bases line up with TRBD2. Looked up from germline, CDR1 is SGHRS and CDR2 is YFSETQ. The junction had 9 bases not matched to a gene; V was cut back by 3 bases and J by 2 bases. CDR3 size: 17 residues. CDR3 DNA sequence: TGCGCCAGCAGCTACGGGACTAGCGGGCATATTACCTACGAGCAGTACTTC. This sequence encodes CASSYGTSGHITYEQYF.

The chain recombines TRBV12-3 or TRBV12-4 with TRBJ2-3, with 8 bases fitting TRBD2. Germline trimming cut 5 bases from V and 0 bases from J; bases unmatched to any gene: 4. The length of the CDR3 is 15 residues. For the CDR3, the DNA is TGTGCCAGCAGTAGAATAGCGGGAAGCACAGATACGCAGTATTTT. Residues: CASSRIAGSTDTQYF.

For this clonotype: The junction differs from germline at one of its ends, possibly a read error. This sequence joins TRBV4-1 and TRBJ2-2; perhaps TRBD2 as D (6 bases). Germline loops: CDR1 MGHRA, CDR2 YSYEKL. The CDR3 totals 14 residues. The CDR3 loop is CARSRLGFSGELFF. The CDR3, as DNA: TGCGCCCGCAGCCGACTAGGTTTTAGCGGGGAGCTGTTTTTT.

V and J are TRBV7-9 and TRBJ2-5; D is uncertain. The CDR3 contains 16 residues. Germline V gene sequence: CDR1 SEHNR, CDR2 FQNEAQ (reference sequence). Trimming shortened V by 2 bases and J by 1 base, and 14 bases separated the two germline ends. DNA for the CDR3: TGTGCCAGCAGCTTACTGGCCCGTTCTAGCCAAGAGACCCAGTACTTC. Its protein product is CASSLLARSSQETQYF.

This clonotype was found a few times. The genes are TRBV14 and TRBJ2-4, with 7 bases fitting TRBD1. The J call is uncertain, as TRBJ2-7 better fits the DNA end. The CDR3 covers 15 residues. Germline CDR1 is SGHDN and CDR2 is FVKESK. This CDR3 is CASSPLGDSPYEQYF. CDR3 nucleotides: TGTGCCAGCAGCCCCCTGGGGGACAGTCCCTACGAGCAGTACTTC.

The gene calls are TRBV4-1 and TRBJ1-1; TRBD1 matches 8 bases. Trimming cost V 1 base and J 0 bases; bases outside gene matches: 7. Germline CDR1 is MGHRA and CDR2 is YSYEKL. The CDR3 runs to 17 residues. CDR3 nucleotide sequence: TGCGCCAGCAGCCAAGCCCAGGGGGCGCGGATGAACACTGAAGCTTTCTTT. Translated: CASSQAQGARMNTEAFF.

The rearrangement links TRBV24-1 to TRBJ2-3, with D perhaps TRBD1 (6 bases). The V gene lost 5 bases and the J gene lost 0 bases, with 14 bases spanning the gap. CDR1 and CDR2 (germline): KGHDR, SFDVKD. The CDR3 has 16 amino acids. The CDR3 bases are TGTGCCACCAGTGCCCCGGACAGTTCTAGCACAGATACGCAGTATTTT. Its translation is CATSAPDSSSTDTQYF.

This clonotype was recorded once. The chain links TRBV14 to TRBJ2-7; 8 positions match TRBD1. Germline V gene data show CDR1 as SGHDN and CDR2 as FVKESK. The CDR3 consists of 14 residues. The V segment lost 2 bases and the J segment 4 bases; nucleotides outside the gene matches: 4. As DNA, the CDR3 is TGTGCCAGCAGCCAAACCAGGGGGCTGTACGAGCAGTACTTC. Its protein product is CASSQTRGLYEQYF. Variable domain in full (rest from reference TRBV14 and TRBJ2-7): EAGVTQFPSHSVIEKGQTVTLRCDPISGHDNLYWYRRVMGKEIKFLLHFVKESKQDESGMPNNRFLAERTGGTYSTLKVQPAELEDSGVYFCASSQTRGLYEQYFGPGTRLTVT.

The chain combines TRBV4-1 with TRBJ1-2; TRBD1 agrees at 9 bases. The CDR3 sequence is 16 residues long. J gave up 8 bases and V 3 bases, and 13 bases lay outside the gene matches. CDR1 MGHRA and CDR2 YSYEKL come from the germline V gene. The CDR3 coding sequence is TGCGCCAGCAGCCATGCAGCACCGGGACAGGGAAGCGGCTACACCTTC. Translated: CASSHAAPGQGSGYTF.

In its sample, this clonotype is medium-sized (0.01 to 0.1%). The chain uses TRBV6-4 and TRBJ1-1, with D perhaps matching TRBD1 (6 bases). Trimming took off 4 bases at V and 4 bases at J, with 19 bases between the two ends. The germline V gene has CDR1 MRHNA and CDR2 SNTAGT. This CDR3 comprises 16 residues. This chain's CDR3 is CASSVPPGGDGTEAFF. In nucleotides, the CDR3 is TGTGCCAGCAGTGTACCTCCCGGGGGCGACGGCACTGAAGCTTTCTTT.

This sequence joins TRBV24-1 and TRBJ2-5; the D is unclear. This CDR3 is 13 amino acids long. CDR1 and CDR2 (germline): KGHDR, SFDVKD. Between the trimmed V and J ends, which lost 7 bases and 4 bases, there was a span of 12 bases. In DNA form, the CDR3 reads TGTGCCACCAGGGCGGCAGCCACAGAGACCCAGTACTTC. This sequence encodes CATRAAATETQYF.

V gene TRBV12-3 or TRBV12-4 combines with J gene TRBJ2-2; D call uncertain. Trimming removed 7 bases from V and 1 base from J, with 10 bases in between. There are 14 residues in the CDR3. The CDR3 reads CASNQQRNTGELFF. In DNA form, the CDR3 reads TGTGCCAGCAACCAACAGCGGAACACCGGGGAGCTGTTTTTT.

This clonotype came up a few times. V usage is TRBV9 and J usage is TRBJ2-1; 10 bases are a match to TRBD2. Germline V gives CDR1 SGDLS, CDR2 YYNGEE. The CDR3 spans 15 residues. The J segment lost 6 bases and the V segment lost 3 bases, leaving 6 bases of the junction unmatched. CDR3 protein: CASSGGTSATNEQFF. In DNA form, the CDR3 reads TGTGCCAGCAGCGGCGGGACTAGCGCGACCAATGAGCAGTTCTTC.

V gene TRBV10-1 combines with J gene TRBJ2-2; 7 bases align to TRBD1. The germline V gene has CDR1 WNHNN and CDR2 SYGVQD (reference sequence). Trimming took 10 bases from V and 6 from J; bases not matched to a gene: 14. This CDR3 is built from 15 residues. For the CDR3, the DNA is TGCGCCAACAGGGGAACAGTCGACAATCCCGGGGAGCTGTTTTTT. Amino acid sequence: CANRGTVDNPGELFF.

V gene TRBV6-6 combines with J gene TRBJ2-3, with D possibly TRBD1 on 6 matching bases. The V gene lost 5 bases and the J gene lost 0 bases, with 15 bases spanning the gap. The CDR3 covers 16 residues. Germline V gene data show CDR1 as MNHNY and CDR2 as SVGAGI (reference sequence). The CDR3 sequence is CASSKLDRLSTDTQYF. The CDR3 nucleotides are TGTGCCAGCAGTAAACTGGACAGACTTAGCACAGATACGCAGTATTTT.

In this sample, this clonotype turned up many times. The V and J genes are TRBV7-9 and TRBJ1-2; D is possibly TRBD1 (5 bases). CDR3 size: 12 residues. Trimming left V 6 bases short and J 8 bases short, with 13 bases between. From germline, CDR1 is SEHNR and CDR2 FQNEAQ (reference sequence). The CDR3 loop is CASSLVGDGYTF. In DNA, the CDR3 is TGTGCCAGCAGTCTCGTTGGGGACGGCTACACCTTC.

The CDR3 spells CSAIGIPVNEQFF. The CDR3 nucleotides are TGCAGTGCTATAGGAATCCCCGTCAATGAGCAGTTCTTC. The chain recombines TRBV20-1 with TRBJ2-1, with D hard to call. Germline V gene sequence: CDR1 DFQATT, CDR2 SNEGSKA (reference sequence). Trimming cost V 4 bases and J 6 bases, with 13 bases left between them. The CDR3 consists of 13 residues.

A few counts support this clonotype. The chain's CDR3 is CSASQSGGVNEQFF. The DNA of the CDR3 is TGCAGTGCTAGTCAGAGCGGGGGGGTCAATGAGCAGTTCTTC. The chain employs TRBV20-1 and TRBJ2-1; 10 nucleotides align to TRBD2. Germline-derived CDR1 and CDR2 are DFQATT and SNEGSKA (reference sequence). The CDR3 sequence is 14 residues long. Germline trimming cut 3 bases from V and 6 bases from J; bases unmatched to any gene: 5.

V and J are TRBV5-1 and TRBJ1-2; D unclear. V dropped 4 bases and J dropped 8 bases, with 24 bases sitting between them. Germline CDR1 and CDR2: SGHRS and YFSETQ. This CDR3 contains 16 residues. CDR3 bases: TGCGCCAGCAGCCAACTCGGAGACGGAAGGGCCGTAGGCTACACCTTC. Protein sequence: CASSQLGDGRAVGYTF.

This clonotype was picked up one time. The chain recombines TRBV20-1 with TRBJ2-1, with 11 bases fitting TRBD2. Germline CDR1 is DFQATT and CDR2 is SNEGSKA (reference sequence). J was trimmed by 4 bases and V by 5 bases; bases with no gene match: 4. This CDR3 has 14 amino acids. CDR3 protein: CSAPTSGRYNEQFF. CDR3 DNA: TGCAGTGCTCCAACTAGCGGGAGATACAATGAGCAGTTCTTC.

The chain joins TRBV3-1 to TRBJ2-5; no definite D call. V lost 0 bases and J 4 bases, leaving 6 bases between the germline ends. This CDR3 contains 13 residues. Germline-derived CDR1 and CDR2 are LGHDT and YNNKEL (reference sequence). This CDR3 is CASSQDSRETQYF. CDR3 DNA sequence: TGTGCCAGCAGCCAAGATTCAAGAGAGACCCAGTACTTC.

The V and J genes are TRBV15 and TRBJ2-7; D call uncertain. V was pared by 3 bases and J by 7 bases, with 16 bases between. Looked up from germline, CDR1 is LNHNV and CDR2 is YYDKDF (reference sequence). The CDR3 extends over 14 amino acids. The chain's CDR3 is CATSSETFQVEQYF. The CDR3 region has the DNA TGTGCCACCAGCAGTGAAACCTTCCAGGTGGAGCAGTACTTC.